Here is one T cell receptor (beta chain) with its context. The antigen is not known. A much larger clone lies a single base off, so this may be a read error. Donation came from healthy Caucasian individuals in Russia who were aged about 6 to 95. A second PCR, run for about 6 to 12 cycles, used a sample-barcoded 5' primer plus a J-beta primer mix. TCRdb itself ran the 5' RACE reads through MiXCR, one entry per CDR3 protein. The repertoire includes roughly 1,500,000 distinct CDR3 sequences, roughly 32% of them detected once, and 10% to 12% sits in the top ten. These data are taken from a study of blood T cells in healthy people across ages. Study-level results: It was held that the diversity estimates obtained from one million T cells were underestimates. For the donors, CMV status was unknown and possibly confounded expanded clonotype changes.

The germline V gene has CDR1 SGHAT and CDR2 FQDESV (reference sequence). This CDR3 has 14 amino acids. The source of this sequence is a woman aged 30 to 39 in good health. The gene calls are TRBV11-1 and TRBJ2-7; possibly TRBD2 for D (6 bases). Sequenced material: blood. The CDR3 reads CAGSRRRVPYEQYF. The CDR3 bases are TGTGCCGGCAGCCGGAGGAGGGTTCCCTACGAGCAGTACTTC. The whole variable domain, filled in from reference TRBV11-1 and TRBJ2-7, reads EAEVAQSPRYKITEKSQAVAFWCDPISGHATLYWYRQILGQGPELLVQFQDESVVDDSQLPKDRFSAERLKGVDSTLKIQPAELGDSAMYLCAGSRRRVPYEQYFGPGTRLTVT.